This T cell receptor beta chain is drawn from a study of cytomegalovirus exposure and HLA in healthy donors (dated by TCRdb to the late 2010s). With respect to the entire study: An earlier analysis of 587 of the donors reported approximately 270 Gb of sequence data and 120 million or so unique TCR beta sequences from approximately 180 million T cells. An early release covering over 500 HLA-typed donors comprised roughly 300 gigabases of sequencing data and approximately 80 million unique TCR sequences. Of the 300 to 450 genotyped donors, approximately 83% fell in the genetic ancestry cluster associated with self-reported Caucasian donors. The study aimed to test whether cataloging public T cell receptors could reveal signatures of past pathogen exposure. The study used immunosequencing to profile the T cell repertoires of approximately 690 subjects and linked those repertoires to cytomegalovirus serostatus. A separate validation cohort of roughly 130 different subjects was used in addition to the roughly 670-subject first cohort. The study combined high-throughput TCR immunosequencing, statistical association of individual TCRs with disease status, and machine learning to predict cytomegalovirus infection status. A later analysis re-examined previously published TCR beta repertoires from over 500 donors and added high-resolution HLA genotyping to investigate patterns of TCR occurrence. Rather than using new phenotypic data, the later analysis identified candidate immune exposures from TCR beta sequences and from how often those sequences occurred across donors. An earlier analysis of 587 of the donors used high-throughput TCR beta sequencing to judge whether each TCR beta V gene segment behaved as functional or pseudogenic. Donor age, sex, ethnicity and CMV serostatus were compiled alongside the repertoire data. Genome-wide SNP genotypes for about 65% of the 666 donors were used in a later genetic analysis, which treated that subset as a discovery cohort. All discovery cohort repertoires had been generated on a single sequencing platform. HLA typing covered class I and class II loci at four-digit resolution. The number of typed donors differed by locus: roughly 629-640 for A, B, C, DRB1 and DQB1; 522 for DQA1; 606 for DPA1; and about 450 for DPB1. Because of strong linkage in the cohort, 5 or 6 DR-DQ haplotypes were treated as single units for association and clustering. On average, 235,054 unique TCR beta nucleotide sequences were sequenced per donor among some 420 genotyped donors of the cohort, with roughly a sixth of those sequences being non-productive. Study-level results and caveats: This cohort had only TCR beta chains sequenced, and the lack of alpha or paired-chain data limited which features could be detected. Cytomegalovirus status was reported to be diagnosed by the classifier with high specificity and sensitivity in both the original and validation cohorts. Correlated functional status among segregating V segments might be attributable to linkage disequilibrium, but an unknown experimental factor could not be ruled out. For the cohort, immune exposure information was limited to CMV serostatus. While some public TCRs were present in many individuals, most TCR sequences turned up only very rarely across donors. An association between a missense DCLRE1C variant and V-gene and J-gene trimming of TCR beta chains was found in a later genetic analysis and replicated in an independent cohort. Because counts were too low, about 18 rarely observed V segments, including chromosome 9 orphons, were excluded from the earlier analysis of roughly 580 of the donors. Some IMGT-functional V segments, including TRBV6-2 and TRBV6-3, could not be distinguished by the 87-base-pair reads and were therefore excluded. A further reported finding was that TCR beta sequences accurately predicted the HLA-A and HLA-B alleles for most subjects in the first cohort. Because HLA typing was unavailable for some donors at each locus, only the typed subset was used in association tests. The sequencing pipeline was judged likely to have produced a cluster of highly shared sequence variants as a technical artifact. According to a later analysis, parvovirus B19, influenza, CMV and Epstein-Barr virus appeared linked to several top co-occurrence clusters. According to a later analysis, TCR association rates differed among HLA loci, with DRB1 alleles showing the most associated TCRs and HLA-C alleles showing the fewest. In a later analysis, HLA-associated TCR beta chains showed more clonal expansion and lower generation probabilities than non-associated chains that were equally common. In a later analysis, most CMV-associated TCR beta chains were found to appear HLA-restricted, with HLA associations seemingly driven largely by CMV exposure. It was suggested by the authors that the approach could potentially be generalized to other disease states and immunological phenotypes. When HLA alleles, especially DR and DQ, strongly co-occurred, attributing TCR associations to individual alleles was difficult. Sequencing depth was assumed to be roughly uniform across donors in the presence/absence analyses, though that assumption may not hold. In a later genetic analysis, fewer N-insertions in productive TCRs were reported among donors in an Asian-associated ancestry cluster than the approximately 630-donor mean. A total of roughly 160 TCR beta chains were listed by the study as associated with cytomegalovirus. An earlier analysis of several hundred of the donors showed that most TCR beta V segments appeared in productive rearrangements either about 87% or about 30% of the time, which broadly matched IMGT annotations. In vitro tests confirmed that a few of the cytomegalovirus-associated TCR beta chains recognize cytomegalovirus antigens. At a false discovery rate of 0.05, a later analysis linked 15,000 to 20,000 TCR beta sequences to specific HLA alleles.

The cohort consisted of 666 healthy bone marrow donors. All cohort members were sampled while nominally healthy, although unrecorded immune exposures were likely present. The donor tested CMV seronegative and was one of the 352 seronegative cohort members. Each donor provided a peripheral blood sample, and peripheral blood mononuclear cells were used for TCR beta sequencing. Genomic DNA was extracted from the blood cell samples with the Qiagen DNeasy Blood Extraction Kit. CDR3 length: 16 amino acids, cysteine to phenylalanine. The DNA shown is the 48-base CDR3, in frame from base 1. CDR1 and CDR2 (MDHEN, SYDVKM) derive from the germline V gene. V drops 5 bases and J drops 2 bases, leaving 16 bases in between. The library relied on the immunoSEQ multiplex PCR assay. For the multiplex PCR, a mixture combining 60 forward primers for TCR Vbeta segments and 13 reverse primers for TCR Jbeta segments was used. The CDR3 region of rearranged TCR beta genes was amplified from genomic DNA by a multiplex PCR assay. The amplified TCR beta libraries were sequenced on the Illumina HiSeq System as 87-base-pair reads. The source study handled its data this way. A later analysis counted tens of millions of unique TCR beta chains across the roughly 700 repertoires, and 9.5 million to 11 million of these chains were shared by at least two donors. Raw reads were error-corrected and collapsed into unique sequences by a nearest-neighbor algorithm in which closely related sequences were merged to remove PCR and sequencing errors. V, D and J gene segments were assigned by aligning CDR3 sequences to IMGT reference sequences. Each retained sequence needed at least a six-nucleotide match to both a V gene segment and a J gene segment. Rearrangements were called productive when the CDR3 lacked stop codons and stayed in frame with V and J; all others were non-productive. CDR3 was defined according to IMGT convention as the region running from the second conserved V-encoded cysteine to the conserved J-encoded phenylalanine. The earlier analysis of approximately 500 of the donors excluded sequences that lacked an unambiguous match to a single V gene segment. In an earlier analysis of several hundred of the donors, V segments were called functional above 56.7% productive rearrangements and were called segregating when the between-donor standard deviation exceeded 5%. A statistical classification framework was developed to diagnose cytomegalovirus status using the catalog of TCR beta chain sequences. V and J gene assignment, in a later analysis, came from comparing TCR nucleotide sequences with IMGT/GENE-DB human TR gene sequences. In a later analysis, CDR3 sequences and most-parsimonious VDJ recombination scenarios were assigned using the TCRdist pipeline. In a later analysis, each TCR beta chain was defined by its CDR3 amino acid sequence together with its V-gene family, and reads without a unique V-gene family were excluded. To address suspected cross-contamination and a sequencing artifact, a later analysis removed some 620 highly shared, low-generation-probability nucleotide sequences. In a later analysis, a clonal expansion index was calculated for each public chain from normalized within-repertoire ranks of inferred template counts. A later analysis computed generation probabilities with a VDJ recombination model fitted to out-of-frame rearrangements, and checked the results against IGoR. Hypergeometric tests were used in a later analysis to score TCR-TCR, TCR-HLA and TCR-CMV co-occurrence, with a repertoire-size bias correction applied to the TCR pairs. False discovery rates were estimated in a later analysis by permuting HLA or CMV assignments 20 times. A later analysis grouped co-occurring TCRs with DBSCAN, adding TCRdist sequence similarity when clustering within HLA-allele-positive subsets. For co-occurrence clustering, repertoires with fewer than 30,000 or more than 120,000 public chains were excluded, along with a handful of repertoires with anomalous nucleotide sharing. Here the immuneACCESS table is served through TCRdb, limited to in-frame sequences with V and J called. Missing clones are a known gap in these copies; in checked studies unresolved V genes cover under half, and the rest lacks a known reason. The V and J calls and clone size come from that table; D and trimming were worked out from the DNA. The sample yields some 170,000 clones; more than 70% were counted once. The ten largest clones capture over 1.3% of the sample.

On this clone: The antigen it binds to is not known. Within one base of it there is no much larger clone, and no base qualities were kept.

The chain is made from TRBV28 and TRBJ2-1; the D gene is possibly TRBD2, with 6 bases matching. The specimen was PBMCs. The clonotype comes from a man aged 55-75 years in good health and CMV-seronegative. The CDR3 in this case is CASSGDSRLAYNEQFF. The nucleotide sequence reads TGTGCCAGCAGTGGTGACAGTCGACTAGCCTACAATGAGCAGTTCTTC.